This T cell receptor (beta chain) was captured in a study of tissue T cells after allogeneic stem cell transplantation. Study-level points and caveats: Tissue-detected TCR repertoire was only partly captured by blood and spleen T cells. Some tissue clones might be persisting host cells; their alloreactivity or antigen specificity was not determined.

CDR3 size: 15 residues. The germline V gene has CDR1 SGHVS and CDR2 FNYEAQ. The ends were cut back, 4 bases at V and 6 bases at J, with 19 bases in the middle. This clone was counted a few times. The antigen remains unidentified. Profiling relied on immunoSEQ multiplex PCR, and the TCRdb table lists in-frame clones only, not all of them. The sample yields about 2,900 clones, 55% to 80% seen once. Adult allogeneic hematopoietic cell transplant recipients with steroid-refractory graft-versus-host disease were prospectively enrolled for research autopsy. Autopsy tissues included GI tract, liver, skin and lymphoid organs.

The rearrangement links TRBV7-6 to TRBJ2-7, with D maybe TRBD1 (6 bases). The origin of this receptor is a male patient aged 60 or older with steroid-refractory graft-versus-host disease after an allogeneic stem cell transplant. The graft donor may have given rise to some T cells. The sample was descending colon tissue, taken at autopsy. DNA of the CDR3: TGTGCCAGCAGCTCTGGGCAGGGGAGAGGGCCCGAGCAGTACTTC. It codes for CASSSGQGRGPEQYF.